This is a list of T cell receptor beta chains from one sample in a study of regulatory T cells in long-lasting Graves disease. MiXCR, run by TCRdb on the multiplex PCR reads, gives a single entry per CDR3 protein. Here the sample spans about 470,000 distinct CDR3 sequences, about a fifth being singletons. The sequencing here drew on peripheral blood mononuclear cells (PBMCs), taken when the disease was refractory, from a patient treated with antithyroid drugs. The source of these receptors is a female donor with Graves disease. CDR3s include the opening cysteine and the closing phenylalanine or tryptophan. A D gene is named only where the DNA matches it firmly. Rows give clone size only sometimes, using once, few, many, or a class for an expanded clone.

TRBJ2-7	TRBV20-1	NA	many	TGCAGTGCTACCCAGGACCAGTACTACGAGCAGTACTTC	CSATQDQYYEQYF
TRBJ2-3	TRBV7-2	TRBD2	NA	TGTGCCAGCAGCTTAGGCAGGTTAGCGGGAGTGACAGATACGCAGTATTTT	CASSLGRLAGVTDTQYF
TRBJ2-2	TRBV4-1	NA	NA	TGCGCCAGCCGGCCCTCTGGGCGGAGCTACCTCGGGGAGCTGTTTTTT	CASRPSGRSYLGELFF
TRBJ1-1	TRBV6-1	NA	few	TGTGCCAGCTCCGGGGGCTTTACTGAAGCTTTCTTT	CASSGGFTEAFF
TRBJ2-7	TRBV19	NA	NA	TGTGCCAGTAGTATGGGGATGTCGGGCGAGCAGTACTTC	CASSMGMSGEQYF
TRBJ2-2	TRBV7-6	NA	few	TGTGCCAGCAGCTTCCTCCAGAACACCGGGGAGCTGTTTTTT	CASSFLQNTGELFF
TRBJ2-2	TRBV5-1	NA	NA	TGCGCCAGCACCCTAGGTATCGGGGAGCTGTTTTTT	CASTLGIGELFF
TRBJ1-2	TRBV12-3/TRBV12-4	NA	many	TGTGCCAGCAGCCCGGGTGCTTCCTATGGCTACACCTTC	CASSPGASYGYTF
TRBJ1-6	TRBV6-5	NA	NA	TGTGCCAGCAGTTACTCCGTTCCACCCCTCCACTTT	CASSYSVPPLHF
TRBJ2-7	TRBV6-2/TRBV6-3	TRBD2	few	TGTGCCAGCAGTGACTTTGGGGGGAGGGCGTCGGAGCAGTACTTC	CASSDFGGRASEQYF
TRBJ2-5	TRBV4-1	NA	NA	TGCGCCAGCAGCCAGAAACTAGGCGTGCAGACCCAGTACTTC	CASSQKLGVQTQYF
TRBJ2-1	TRBV7-6	TRBD1	NA	TGTGCCAGCAGCTCCGGGACAGGGCAGACCTACAATGAGCAGTTCTTC	CASSSGTGQTYNEQFF
TRBJ1-2	TRBV7-2	TRBD1	many	TGTGCCAGCAGCTTATATTCCGGGACAGGCCAAGCTAACTATGGCTACACCTTC	CASSLYSGTGQANYGYTF
TRBJ2-7	TRBV6-1	TRBD1	once	TGTGCCAGCGAGTGGGACAGAGGCTACGAGCAGTACTTC	CASEWDRGYEQYF
TRBJ2-5	TRBV2	TRBD1	many	TGTGCCAGTGCCCGGGACAGAAACCAAGAGACCCAGTACTTC	CASARDRNQETQYF
TRBJ2-7	TRBV6-2/TRBV6-3	NA	NA	TGTGCCAGCAGTCCGAACCTACTGGAGCAGTACTTC	CASSPNLLEQYF
TRBJ2-7	TRBV6-1	NA	many	TGTGCCAGCAGTCCTCCTAGTATTCTATACGAGCAGTACTTC	CASSPPSILYEQYF
TRBJ2-7	TRBV27	NA	NA	TGTGCCAGCACCGACGGCCCAGGGGCGGGTCAGTACTTC	CASTDGPGAGQYF
TRBJ1-1	TRBV28	NA	once	TGTGCCAGCAGTGGCCGGGACTTGAGATTTGAAGCTTTCTTT	CASSGRDLRFEAFF
TRBJ2-7	TRBV10-3	NA	few	TGTGCCATCAGTGAGTCAGGGGACCCAACCTACGAGCAGTACTTC	CAISESGDPTYEQYF
TRBJ1-2	TRBV28	TRBD1	many	TGTGCCAGCAGGAGAAGGGGACAGACTAACTATGGCTACACCTTC	CASRRRGQTNYGYTF
TRBJ2-7	TRBV2	TRBD2	many	TGTGCCAGCAGACGGGCGGGAGCCTTGGGTGAGCAGTACTTC	CASRRAGALGEQYF
TRBJ2-4	TRBV5-4	NA	NA	TGTGCTTCTACGTCCATGCGGATTCAGTACTTC	CASTSMRIQYF
TRBJ2-6	TRBV7-8	NA	NA	TGTGCCAGCAGCTTAGTTGCAGGGGCCACCTCTGGGGCCAACGTCCTGACTTTC	CASSLVAGATSGANVLTF
TRBJ2-2	TRBV19	NA	NA	TGTGCCAGTAGCACGCCACGGGGGACGGGAAACACCGGGGAGCTGTTTTTT	CASSTPRGTGNTGELFF
TRBJ1-1	TRBV27	NA	many	TGTGCCAGCAGTTTATCGGCCTCTCTGGTGGCAGGGAGATGGGGTACTGAAGCTTTCTTT	CASSLSASLVAGRWGTEAFF
TRBJ2-7	TRBV25-1	NA	NA	TGTGCCAGCAGTGAATACCTTAGAGGGGAGCAGTACTTC	CASSEYLRGEQYF
TRBJ2-7	TRBV6-1	TRBD1	many	TGTGCCAGCAGTGCAGGGACAGGACCTACCTACGAGCAGTACTTC	CASSAGTGPTYEQYF
TRBJ2-5	TRBV5-5	TRBD2	NA	TGTGCCAGCAGCCCTAGGGGGACTAGCGGGAGGATCCAAGAGACCCAGTACTTC	CASSPRGTSGRIQETQYF
TRBJ2-5	TRBV19	NA	NA	TGTGCCAGTAGAGTTGGGGGTGCGCAAGAGACCCAGTACTTC	CASRVGGAQETQYF
TRBJ1-1	TRBV4-3	NA	few	TGCGCCAGCAGCCAAGATGGGACACCGAACACTGAAGCTTTCTTT	CASSQDGTPNTEAFF
TRBJ2-7	TRBV6-4	NA	NA	TGTGCCAGCAGTTACTTTCTTCAGGGAAATCGATACGAGCAGTACTTC	CASSYFLQGNRYEQYF